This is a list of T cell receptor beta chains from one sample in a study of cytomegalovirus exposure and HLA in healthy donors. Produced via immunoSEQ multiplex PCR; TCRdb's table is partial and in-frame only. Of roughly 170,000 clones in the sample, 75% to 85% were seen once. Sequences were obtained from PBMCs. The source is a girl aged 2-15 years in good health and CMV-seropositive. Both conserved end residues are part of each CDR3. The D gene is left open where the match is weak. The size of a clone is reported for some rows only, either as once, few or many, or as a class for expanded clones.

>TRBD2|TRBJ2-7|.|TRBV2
CAGLGLAVSEQYF
TGTGCCGGCCTTGGACTAGCGGTAAGCGAGCAGTACTTC
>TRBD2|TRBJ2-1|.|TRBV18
CASSSQRGGLHEQFF
TGTGCCAGCTCATCGCAGCGGGGGGGCCTTCATGAGCAGTTCTTC
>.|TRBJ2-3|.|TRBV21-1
CASRTGNHTDTQYF
TGTGCCAGCAGGACGGGGAATCACACAGATACGCAGTATTTT
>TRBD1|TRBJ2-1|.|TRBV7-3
CASSLTRDRGNEQFF
TGTGCCAGCAGCTTGACCCGGGACAGGGGCAATGAGCAGTTCTTC
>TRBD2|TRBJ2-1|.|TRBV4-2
CASSQIKREGNEQFF
TGTGCCAGCAGCCAAATTAAGCGGGAGGGCAATGAGCAGTTCTTC
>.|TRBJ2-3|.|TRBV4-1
CASSQVQTPTDTQYF
TGCGCCAGCAGCCAAGTACAGACCCCCACAGATACGCAGTATTTT
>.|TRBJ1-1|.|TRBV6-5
CASTIQGGNTEAFF
TGTGCCAGCACTATACAGGGTGGGAACACTGAAGCTTTCTTT
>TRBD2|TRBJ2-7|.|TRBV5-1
CASSQLAGGSYEQYF
TGCGCCAGCAGCCAACTAGCGGGGGGTTCCTACGAGCAGTACTTC
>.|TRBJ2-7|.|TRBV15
CATSRAAGYEQYF
TGTGCCACCAGCAGGGCCGCAGGGTACGAGCAGTACTTC
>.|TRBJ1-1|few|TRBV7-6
CASSPAGDVTEAFF
TGTGCCAGCAGCCCGGCGGGGGATGTCACTGAAGCTTTCTTT
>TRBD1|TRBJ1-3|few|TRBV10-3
CAISGQGEDTIYF
TGTGCCATCAGTGGACAGGGGGAGGACACCATATATTTT
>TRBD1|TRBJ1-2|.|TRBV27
CASRPGDTDREVF
TGTGCCAGCAGACCTGGGGATACGGACAGGGAGGTCTTC
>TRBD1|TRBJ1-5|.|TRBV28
CASSLPKDRGTRPQHF
TGTGCCAGCAGCCTTCCGAAGGACAGGGGAACTCGGCCCCAGCATTTT
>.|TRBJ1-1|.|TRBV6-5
CASSRGRGGAEAFF
TGTGCCAGCAGCCGAGGTCGGGGTGGCGCTGAAGCTTTCTTT
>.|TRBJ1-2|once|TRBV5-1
CASSSAIGDYGYTF
TGCGCCAGCAGCTCGGCTATCGGGGACTATGGCTACACCTTC
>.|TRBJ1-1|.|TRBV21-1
CATRGSATEAFF
TGTGCCACCAGGGGCTCGGCCACTGAAGCTTTCTTT
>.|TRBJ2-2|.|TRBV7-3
CASSPGRRYTGELFF
TGTGCCAGCAGCCCGGGGAGGCGTTACACCGGGGAGCTGTTTTTT
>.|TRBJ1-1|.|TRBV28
CASSFLGSEAFF
TGTGCCAGCAGTTTCCTTGGCAGTGAAGCTTTCTTT
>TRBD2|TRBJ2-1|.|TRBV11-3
CASSSPLVAGGVDNEQFF
TGTGCCAGCAGCTCTCCCCTCGTTGCGGGAGGGGTAGACAATGAGCAGTTCTTC
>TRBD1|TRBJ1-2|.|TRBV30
CAWSLLHRGSDGYTF
TGTGCCTGGAGTCTTTTGCACAGGGGAAGCGATGGCTACACCTTC
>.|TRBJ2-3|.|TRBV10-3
CAISAQTPGFTDTQYF
TGTGCCATCAGTGCCCAGACCCCAGGGTTCACAGATACGCAGTATTTT
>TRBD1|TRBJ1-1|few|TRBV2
CANRDRDPSEAFF
TGTGCCAACCGGGACAGGGATCCGTCTGAAGCTTTCTTT
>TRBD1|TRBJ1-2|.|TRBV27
CASSRRDRGYGYTF
TGTGCCAGCAGTCGACGGGACAGGGGCTATGGCTACACCTTC
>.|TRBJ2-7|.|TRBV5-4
CASSPPSSYEQYF
TGTGCCAGCAGCCCACCGAGCTCCTACGAGCAGTACTTC
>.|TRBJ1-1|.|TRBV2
CASTSGQTMNTEAFF
TGTGCCAGCACGTCTGGACAGACTATGAACACTGAAGCTTTCTTT
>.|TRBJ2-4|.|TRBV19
CASSHVGRREVAKNIQYF
TGTGCCAGTAGTCACGTCGGCCGCAGGGAGGTAGCCAAAAACATTCAGTACTTC
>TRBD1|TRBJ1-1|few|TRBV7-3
CASSQTGRNTEAFF
TGTGCCAGCAGCCAGACAGGGAGGAACACTGAAGCTTTCTTT
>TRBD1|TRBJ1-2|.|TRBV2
CASRRLDRDYGYTF
TGTGCCAGCAGACGACTGGACAGGGACTATGGCTACACCTTC
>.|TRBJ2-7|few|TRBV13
CASSSDGLSYEQYF
TGTGCCAGCAGCTCGGACGGACTATCCTACGAGCAGTACTTC
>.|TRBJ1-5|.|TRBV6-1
CASSDWRGGQPQHF
TGTGCCAGCAGTGATTGGAGGGGCGGCCAGCCCCAGCATTTT
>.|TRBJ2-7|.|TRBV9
CASSVVDSSYEQYF
TGTGCCAGCAGCGTAGTCGACAGCTCCTACGAGCAGTACTTC
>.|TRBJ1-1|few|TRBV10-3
CAIRQATEAFF
TGTGCCATCAGGCAGGCCACTGAAGCTTTCTTT
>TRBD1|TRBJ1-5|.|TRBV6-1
CASSEGNTLQGGGVQPQHF
TGTGCCAGCAGTGAAGGCAACACCCTACAGGGGGGGGGTGTTCAGCCCCAGCATTTT
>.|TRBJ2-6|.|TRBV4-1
CASSQAANGANVLTF
TGCGCCAGCAGCCAGGCCGCCAATGGGGCCAACGTCCTGACTTTC
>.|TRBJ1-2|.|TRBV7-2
CASRPTGFRGYTF
TGTGCCAGCAGACCCACAGGTTTTCGGGGCTACACCTTC
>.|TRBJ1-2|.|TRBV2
CASSEQQGYGYTF
TGTGCCAGCAGTGAACAACAGGGCTATGGCTACACCTTC
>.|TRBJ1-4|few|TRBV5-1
CASSLSRTNEKLFF
TGCGCCAGCAGCTTATCGAGAACTAATGAAAAACTGTTTTTT
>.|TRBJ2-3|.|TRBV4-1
CASSPSQNIPSTDTQYF
TGCGCCAGCAGCCCAAGCCAAAATATCCCTAGCACAGATACGCAGTATTTT
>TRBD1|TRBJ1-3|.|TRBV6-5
CASSRTGTSGNTIYF
TGTGCCAGCAGCCGGACAGGGACCTCTGGAAACACCATATATTTT
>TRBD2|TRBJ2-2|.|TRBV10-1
CASSESSGRAGTGELFF
TGCGCCAGCAGTGAGTCTAGCGGGAGGGCCGGCACCGGGGAGCTGTTTTTT